What follows describes a single T cell receptor (beta chain). Enrollees, about 18 to 90 years old, lived in 24 US areas. Self-reported history from a screening survey and questionnaire set each donor's cohort. These data come from a study of blood T cell repertoires in COVID-19. As processed by the authors: Amplification with reference gene primers provided the estimates of nucleated cell counts. Produced via immunoSEQ multiplex PCR; TCRdb's table is partial and in-frame only. The D gene and trimming were derived from the DNA, and the V and J assignments and clone size from that table. The data hold approximately 190,000 clones, with 85% to 90% observed a single time. Trimming at V came to 6 bases and at J to 2 bases, leaving 6 bases not matched to a gene. Germline V gene data show CDR1 as SGHNT and CDR2 as YENEEA. The CDR3 is 14 amino acids.

The TCR originated in a woman aged 40 to 50 in a cohort exposed to, infected with or recovered from COVID-19 (not recorded which). The sample consisted of PBMCs or T cells enriched from blood (not recorded which). The chain has TRBV11-3 and TRBJ1-1; 7 nucleotides align to TRBD1. CDR3 DNA: TGTGCCAGCAGTGCGGACAGGACCAACACTGAAGCTTTCTTT. This translates into CASSADRTNTEAFF.